This TCR beta chain was recorded in a study of OX40 agonist ivuxolimab in advanced cancers. Broader study findings: In general, CD8+ T cells held more expanded clones than CD4+ did, on average.

People who had autoimmune disease history or systemic immunosuppression were excluded. The protocol was immunoSEQ multiplex PCR, while the TCRdb copy is restricted to in-frame clones and leaves out a portion. There are 45,000 to 65,000 clones in the sample; 80% to 90% occur only once, and less than 7% lies in the top ten. The CDR3 extends over 14 amino acids. V shed 2 bases and J shed 2 bases, with 9 bases lying between them. Germline loops: CDR1 SGHTA, CDR2 FQGNSA. As concerns this clone: Its antigen is currently unknown.

The sequenced sample was CD4+ or CD8+ T cells sorted from blood, obtained in a trial of the OX40 agonist ivuxolimab. The TCR was taken from an adult with an advanced solid tumor such as melanoma, head and neck, liver or kidney cancer. This sequence joins TRBV7-2 and TRBJ1-2; a weak D match, TRBD1 (6 bases). Here the CDR3 reads CASSLSDRNYGYTF. CDR3 sequence (DNA): TGTGCCAGCAGCTTATCTGACAGGAACTATGGCTACACCTTC.